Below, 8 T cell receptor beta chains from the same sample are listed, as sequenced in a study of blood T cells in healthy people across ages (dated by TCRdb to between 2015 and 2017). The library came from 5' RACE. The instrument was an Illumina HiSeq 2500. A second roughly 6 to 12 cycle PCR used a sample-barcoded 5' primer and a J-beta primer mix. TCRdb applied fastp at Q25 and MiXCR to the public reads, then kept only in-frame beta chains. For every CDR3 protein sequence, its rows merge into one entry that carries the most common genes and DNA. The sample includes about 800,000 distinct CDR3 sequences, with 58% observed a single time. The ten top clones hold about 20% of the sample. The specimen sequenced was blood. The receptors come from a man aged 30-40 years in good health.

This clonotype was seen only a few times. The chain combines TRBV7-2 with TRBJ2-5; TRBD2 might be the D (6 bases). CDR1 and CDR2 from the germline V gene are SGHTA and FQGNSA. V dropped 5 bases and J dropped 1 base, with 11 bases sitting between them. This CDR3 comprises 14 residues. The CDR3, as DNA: TGTGCCAGCAGCCCACAGACTAGCCAAGAGACCCAGTACTTC. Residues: CASSPQTSQETQYF.

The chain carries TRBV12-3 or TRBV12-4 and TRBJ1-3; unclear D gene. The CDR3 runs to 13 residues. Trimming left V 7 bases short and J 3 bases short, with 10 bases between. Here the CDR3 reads CASITGLGNTIYF. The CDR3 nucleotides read TGTGCCAGCATCACCGGGCTTGGAAACACCATATATTTT.

The CDR3 nucleotides read TGTGCCAGCAGCTCTACGTTGGACAGGGAGGATGTAGCCAAAAACATTCAGTACTTC. Translated: CASSSTLDREDVAKNIQYF. The rearrangement joins TRBV7-2 to TRBJ2-4, with 8 bases fitting TRBD1. V lost 4 bases and J lost 0; bases outside the gene matches: 14. CDR1 is SGHTA and CDR2 is FQGNSA in the germline V gene. This CDR3 is 19 amino acids long.

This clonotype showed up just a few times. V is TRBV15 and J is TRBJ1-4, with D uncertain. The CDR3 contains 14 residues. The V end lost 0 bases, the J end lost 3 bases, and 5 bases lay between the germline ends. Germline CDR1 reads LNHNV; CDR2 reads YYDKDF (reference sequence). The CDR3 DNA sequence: TGTGCCACCAGCAGAGATAGAGCTAATGAAAAACTGTTTTTT. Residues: CATSRDRANEKLFF.

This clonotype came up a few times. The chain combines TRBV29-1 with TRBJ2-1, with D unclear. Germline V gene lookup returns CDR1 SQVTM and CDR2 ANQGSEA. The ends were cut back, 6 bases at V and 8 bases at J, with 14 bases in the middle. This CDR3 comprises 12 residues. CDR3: CSVRSIWDEQFF. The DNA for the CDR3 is TGCAGCGTCCGGTCTATCTGGGATGAGCAGTTCTTC.

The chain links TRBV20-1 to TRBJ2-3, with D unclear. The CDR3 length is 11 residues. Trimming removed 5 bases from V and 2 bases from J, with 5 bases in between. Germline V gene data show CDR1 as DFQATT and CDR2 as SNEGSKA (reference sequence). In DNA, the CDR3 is TGCAGTGCTTTCGTCACAGATACGCAGTATTTT. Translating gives CSAFVTDTQYF.

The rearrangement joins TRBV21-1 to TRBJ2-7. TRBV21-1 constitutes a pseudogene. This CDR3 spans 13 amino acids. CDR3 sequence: CASSKDSEYEQYF. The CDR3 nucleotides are TGTGCCAGCAGCAAAGATTCCGAATACGAGCAGTACTTC.

The CDR3 reads CATSEPGARSNEQFF. CDR3 bases: TGTGCCACCAGTGAACCGGGAGCCAGATCCAATGAGCAGTTCTTC. This chain joins TRBV24-1 and TRBJ2-1; D is perhaps TRBD2 (6 bases). Germline-derived CDR1 and CDR2 are KGHDR and SFDVKD. V lost 4 bases, J lost 6 bases, and 15 bases lay in between. CDR3 length equals 15 residues.